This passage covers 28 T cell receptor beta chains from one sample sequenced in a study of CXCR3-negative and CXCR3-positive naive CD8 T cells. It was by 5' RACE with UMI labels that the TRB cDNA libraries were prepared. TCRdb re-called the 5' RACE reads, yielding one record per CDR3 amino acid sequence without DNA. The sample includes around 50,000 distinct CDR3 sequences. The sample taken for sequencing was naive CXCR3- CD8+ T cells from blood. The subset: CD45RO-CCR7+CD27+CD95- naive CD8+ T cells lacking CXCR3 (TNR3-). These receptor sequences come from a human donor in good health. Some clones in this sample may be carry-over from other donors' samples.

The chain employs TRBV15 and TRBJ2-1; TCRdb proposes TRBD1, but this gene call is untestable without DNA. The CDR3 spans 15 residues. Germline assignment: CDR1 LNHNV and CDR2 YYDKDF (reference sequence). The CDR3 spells CATSRNKFRGDEQFF.

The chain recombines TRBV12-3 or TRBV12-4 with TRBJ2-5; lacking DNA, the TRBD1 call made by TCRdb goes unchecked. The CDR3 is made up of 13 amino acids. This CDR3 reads CAISSRQQETQYF.

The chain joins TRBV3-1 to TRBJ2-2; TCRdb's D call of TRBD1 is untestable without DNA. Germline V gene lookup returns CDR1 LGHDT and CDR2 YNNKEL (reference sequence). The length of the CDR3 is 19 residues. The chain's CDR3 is CASSQIQYRGQANTGELFF.

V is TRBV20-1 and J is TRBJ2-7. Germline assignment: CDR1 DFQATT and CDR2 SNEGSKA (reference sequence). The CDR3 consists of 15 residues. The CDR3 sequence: CSARFPSGDHYEQYF.

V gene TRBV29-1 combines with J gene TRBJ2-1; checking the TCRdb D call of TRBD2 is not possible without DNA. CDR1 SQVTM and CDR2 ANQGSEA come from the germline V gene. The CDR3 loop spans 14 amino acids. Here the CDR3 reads CSVEQGRRDNEQFF.

The CDR3 is CSVVSPGLEATAYNEQFF. The V gene is TRBV29-1, the J gene TRBJ2-1; absent DNA, TCRdb's TRBD2 call cannot be checked. This CDR3 region has 18 residues. Germline V gene lookup returns CDR1 SQVTM and CDR2 ANQGSEA.

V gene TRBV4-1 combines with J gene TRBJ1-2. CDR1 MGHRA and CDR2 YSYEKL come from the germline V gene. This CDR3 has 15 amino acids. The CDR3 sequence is CASSQGPGLDFGYTF.

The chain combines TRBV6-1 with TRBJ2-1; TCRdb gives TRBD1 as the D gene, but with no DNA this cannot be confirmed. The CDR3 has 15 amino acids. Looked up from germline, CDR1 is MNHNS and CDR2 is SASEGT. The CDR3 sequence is CASSTGTSSYNEQFF.

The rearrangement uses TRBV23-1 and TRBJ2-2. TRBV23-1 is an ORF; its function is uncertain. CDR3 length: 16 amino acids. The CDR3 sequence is CASSRRGYKGHGELFF.

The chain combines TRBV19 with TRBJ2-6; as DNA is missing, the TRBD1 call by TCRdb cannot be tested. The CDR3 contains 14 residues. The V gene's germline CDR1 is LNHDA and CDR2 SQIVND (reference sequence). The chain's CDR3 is CASSGGPGANVLTF.

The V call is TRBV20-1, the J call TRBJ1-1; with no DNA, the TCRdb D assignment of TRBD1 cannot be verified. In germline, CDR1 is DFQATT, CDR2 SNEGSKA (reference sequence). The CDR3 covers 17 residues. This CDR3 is CSARGRREDSVFTEAFF.

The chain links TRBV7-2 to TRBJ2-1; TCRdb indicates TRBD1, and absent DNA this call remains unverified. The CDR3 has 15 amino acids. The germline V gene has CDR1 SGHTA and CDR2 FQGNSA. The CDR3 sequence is CASSSGQGADNEQFF.

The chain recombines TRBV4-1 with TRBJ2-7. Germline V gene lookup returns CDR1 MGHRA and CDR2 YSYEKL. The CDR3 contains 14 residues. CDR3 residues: CASSQEVLHYEQYF.

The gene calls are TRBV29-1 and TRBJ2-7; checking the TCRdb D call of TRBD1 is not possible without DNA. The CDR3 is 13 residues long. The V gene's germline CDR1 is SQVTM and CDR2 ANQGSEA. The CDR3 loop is CSVELQGGYEQYF.

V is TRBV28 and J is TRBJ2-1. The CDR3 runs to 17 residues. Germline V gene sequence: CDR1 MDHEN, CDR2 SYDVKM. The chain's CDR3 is CASSSADLDIGDNEQFF.

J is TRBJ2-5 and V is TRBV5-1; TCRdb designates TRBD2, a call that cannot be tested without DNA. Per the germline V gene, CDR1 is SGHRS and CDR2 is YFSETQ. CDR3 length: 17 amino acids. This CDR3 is CASSLEGTSLYQETQYF.

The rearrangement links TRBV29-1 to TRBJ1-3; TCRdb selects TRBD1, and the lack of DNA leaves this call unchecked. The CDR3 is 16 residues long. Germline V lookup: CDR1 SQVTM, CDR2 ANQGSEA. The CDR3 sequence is CSVEPPLLESGNTIYF.

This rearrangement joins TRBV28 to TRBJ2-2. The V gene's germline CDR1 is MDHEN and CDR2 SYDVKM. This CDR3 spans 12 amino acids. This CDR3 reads CASSFDGKELFF.

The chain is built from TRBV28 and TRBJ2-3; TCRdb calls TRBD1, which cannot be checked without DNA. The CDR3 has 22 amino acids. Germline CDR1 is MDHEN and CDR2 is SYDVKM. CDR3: CASSGGDVWSRPIPTLVDTQYF.

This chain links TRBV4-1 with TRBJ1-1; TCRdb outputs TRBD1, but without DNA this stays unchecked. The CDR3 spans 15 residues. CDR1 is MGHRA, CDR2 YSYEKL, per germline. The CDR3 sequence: CASSQGGRGFTEAFF.

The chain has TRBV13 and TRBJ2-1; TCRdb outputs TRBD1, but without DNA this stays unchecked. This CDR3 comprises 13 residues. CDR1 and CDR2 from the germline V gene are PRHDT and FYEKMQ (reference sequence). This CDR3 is CASSWRGKDEQFF.

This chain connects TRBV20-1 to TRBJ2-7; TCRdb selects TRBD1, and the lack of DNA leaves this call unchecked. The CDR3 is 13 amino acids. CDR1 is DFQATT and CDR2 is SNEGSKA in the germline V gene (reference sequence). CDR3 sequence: CSARPGHSYEQYF.

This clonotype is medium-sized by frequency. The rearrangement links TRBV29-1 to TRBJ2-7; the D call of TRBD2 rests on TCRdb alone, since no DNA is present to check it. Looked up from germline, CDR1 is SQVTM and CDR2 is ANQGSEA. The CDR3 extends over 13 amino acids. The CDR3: CSAAVSPPYEQYF.

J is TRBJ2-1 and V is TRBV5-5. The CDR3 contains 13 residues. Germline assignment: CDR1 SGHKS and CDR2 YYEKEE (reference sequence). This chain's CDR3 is CASGLSSYNEQFF.

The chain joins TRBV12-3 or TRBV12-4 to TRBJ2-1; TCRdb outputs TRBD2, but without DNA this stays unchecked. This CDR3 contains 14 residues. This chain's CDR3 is CASSPPGGHGEQFF.

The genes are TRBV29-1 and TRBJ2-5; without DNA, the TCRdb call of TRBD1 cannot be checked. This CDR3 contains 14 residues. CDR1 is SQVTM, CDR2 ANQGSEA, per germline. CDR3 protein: CSVEEGTGAETQYF.

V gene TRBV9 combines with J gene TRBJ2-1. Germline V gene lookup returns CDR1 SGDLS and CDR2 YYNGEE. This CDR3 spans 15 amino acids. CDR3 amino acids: CASSVSGTTYNEQFF.

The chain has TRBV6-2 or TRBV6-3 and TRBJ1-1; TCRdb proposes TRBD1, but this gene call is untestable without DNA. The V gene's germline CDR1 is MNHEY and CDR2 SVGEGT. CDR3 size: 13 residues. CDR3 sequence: CASSWGAGTEAFF.